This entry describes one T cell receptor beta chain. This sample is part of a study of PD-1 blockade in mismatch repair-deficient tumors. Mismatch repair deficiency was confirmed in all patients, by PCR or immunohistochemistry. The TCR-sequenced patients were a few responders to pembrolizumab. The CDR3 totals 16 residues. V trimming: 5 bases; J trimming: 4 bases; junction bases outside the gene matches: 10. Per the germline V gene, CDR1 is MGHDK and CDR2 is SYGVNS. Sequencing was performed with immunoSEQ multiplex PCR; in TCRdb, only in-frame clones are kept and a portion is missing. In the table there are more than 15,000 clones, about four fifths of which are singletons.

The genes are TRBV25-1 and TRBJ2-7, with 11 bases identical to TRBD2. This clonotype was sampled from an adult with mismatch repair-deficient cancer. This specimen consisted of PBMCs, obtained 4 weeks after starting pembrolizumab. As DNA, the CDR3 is TGTGCCAGCAGTACGAGGGGCGGGACTAGCGGATACGAGCAGTACTTC. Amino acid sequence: CASSTRGGTSGYEQYF.